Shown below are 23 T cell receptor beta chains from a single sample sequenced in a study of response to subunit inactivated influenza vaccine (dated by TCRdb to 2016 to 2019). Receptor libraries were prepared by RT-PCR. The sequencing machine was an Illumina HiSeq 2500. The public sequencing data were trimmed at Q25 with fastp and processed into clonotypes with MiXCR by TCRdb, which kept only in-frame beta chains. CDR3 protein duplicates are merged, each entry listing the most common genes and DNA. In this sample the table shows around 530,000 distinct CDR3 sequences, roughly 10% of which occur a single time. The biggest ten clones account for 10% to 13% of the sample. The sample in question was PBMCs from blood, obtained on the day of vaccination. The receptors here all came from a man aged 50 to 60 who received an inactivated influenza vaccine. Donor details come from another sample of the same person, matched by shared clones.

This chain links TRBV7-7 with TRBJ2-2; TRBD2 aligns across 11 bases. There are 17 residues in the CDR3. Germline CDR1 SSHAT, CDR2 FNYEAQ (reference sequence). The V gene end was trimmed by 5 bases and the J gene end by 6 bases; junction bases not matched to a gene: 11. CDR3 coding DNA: TGTGCCAGCAGCGCCCGACTAGTAGCGGGAGGGCCCGGGGAGCTGTTTTTT. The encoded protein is CASSARLVAGGPGELFF.

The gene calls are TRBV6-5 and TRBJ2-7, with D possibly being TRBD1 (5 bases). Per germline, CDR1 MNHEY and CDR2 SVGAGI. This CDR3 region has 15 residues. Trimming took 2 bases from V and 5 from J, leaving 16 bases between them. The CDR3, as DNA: TGTGCCAGCAGTTACCCCGGGCAGGGTCTCGACGAGCAGTACTTC. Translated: CASSYPGQGLDEQYF.

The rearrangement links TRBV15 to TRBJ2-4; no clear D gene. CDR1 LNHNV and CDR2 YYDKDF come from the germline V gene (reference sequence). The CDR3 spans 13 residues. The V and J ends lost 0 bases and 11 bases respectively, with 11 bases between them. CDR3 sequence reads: CATSREDRTLQYF. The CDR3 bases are TGTGCCACCAGCAGAGAAGACCGAACGCTTCAGTACTTC. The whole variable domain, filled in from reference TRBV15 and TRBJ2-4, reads DAMVIQNPRYQVTQFGKPVTLSCSQTLNHNVMYWYQQKSSQAPKLLFHYYDKDFNNEADTPDNFQSRRPNTSFCFLDIRSPGLGDTAMYLCATSREDRTLQYFGAGTRLSVL.

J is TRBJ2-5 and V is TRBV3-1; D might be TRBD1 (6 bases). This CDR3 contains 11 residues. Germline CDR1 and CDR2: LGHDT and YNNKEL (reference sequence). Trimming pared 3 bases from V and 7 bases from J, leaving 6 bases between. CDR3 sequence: CASSQTGTQYF. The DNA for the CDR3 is TGTGCCAGCAGCCAGACAGGGACCCAGTACTTC.

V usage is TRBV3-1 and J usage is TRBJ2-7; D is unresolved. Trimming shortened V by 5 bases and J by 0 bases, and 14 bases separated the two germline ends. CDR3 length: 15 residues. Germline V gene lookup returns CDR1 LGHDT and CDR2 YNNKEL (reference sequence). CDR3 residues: CASSIAGTSSYEQYF. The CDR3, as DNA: TGTGCCAGCAGCATTGCTGGCACGAGCTCCTACGAGCAGTACTTC.

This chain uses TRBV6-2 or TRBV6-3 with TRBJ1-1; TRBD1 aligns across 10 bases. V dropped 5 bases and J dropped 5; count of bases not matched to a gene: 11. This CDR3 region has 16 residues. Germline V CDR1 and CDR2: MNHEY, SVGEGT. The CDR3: CASSGPGQGRWTEAFF. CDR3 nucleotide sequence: TGTGCCAGCAGTGGGCCGGGACAGGGGAGGTGGACTGAAGCTTTCTTT.

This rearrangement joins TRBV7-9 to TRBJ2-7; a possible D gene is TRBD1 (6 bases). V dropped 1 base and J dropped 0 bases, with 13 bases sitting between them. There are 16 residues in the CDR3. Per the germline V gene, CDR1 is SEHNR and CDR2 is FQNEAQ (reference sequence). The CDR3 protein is CASSLGWDKSSYEQYF. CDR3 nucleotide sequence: TGTGCCAGCAGCTTAGGGTGGGACAAGAGCTCCTACGAGCAGTACTTC.

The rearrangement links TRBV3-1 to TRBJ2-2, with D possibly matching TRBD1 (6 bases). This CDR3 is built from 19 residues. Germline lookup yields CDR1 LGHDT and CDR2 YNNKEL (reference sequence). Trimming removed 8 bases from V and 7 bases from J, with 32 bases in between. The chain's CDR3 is CASSPGLGQGRDGIGELFF. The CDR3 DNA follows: TGTGCCAGCTCCCCTGGCCTGGGGCAGGGGCGAGATGGGATCGGGGAGCTGTTTTTT.

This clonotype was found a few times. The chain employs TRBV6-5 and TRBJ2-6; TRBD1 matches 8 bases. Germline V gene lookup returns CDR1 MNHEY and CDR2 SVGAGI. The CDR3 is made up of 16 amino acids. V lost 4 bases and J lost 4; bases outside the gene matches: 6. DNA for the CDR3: TGTGCCAGCAGTTGGACAGGGCTTTACGGGGCCAACGTCCTGACTTTC. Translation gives CASSWTGLYGANVLTF.

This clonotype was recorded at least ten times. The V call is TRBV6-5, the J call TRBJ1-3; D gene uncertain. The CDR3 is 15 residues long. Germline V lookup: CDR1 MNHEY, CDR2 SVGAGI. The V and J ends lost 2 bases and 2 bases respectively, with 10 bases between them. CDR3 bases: TGTGCCAGCAGTTACGCTCCAGGCACTGGAAACACCATATATTTT. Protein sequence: CASSYAPGTGNTIYF.

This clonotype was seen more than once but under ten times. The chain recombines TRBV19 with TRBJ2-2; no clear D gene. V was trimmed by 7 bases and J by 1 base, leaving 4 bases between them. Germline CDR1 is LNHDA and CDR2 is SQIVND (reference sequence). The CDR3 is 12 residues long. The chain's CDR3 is CASKENTGELFF. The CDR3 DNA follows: TGTGCCAGTAAGGAGAACACCGGGGAGCTGTTTTTT.

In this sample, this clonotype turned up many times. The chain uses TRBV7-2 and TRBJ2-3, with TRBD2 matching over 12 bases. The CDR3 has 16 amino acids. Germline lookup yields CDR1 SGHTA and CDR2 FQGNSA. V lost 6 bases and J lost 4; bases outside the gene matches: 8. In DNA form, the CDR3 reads TGTGCCAGCAGTCGACTAGCGGGAGATAGTGCAGATACGCAGTATTTT. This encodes CASSRLAGDSADTQYF.

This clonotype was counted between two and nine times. The CDR3 is CASSLASGDTGELFF. Here the CDR3 DNA reads TGTGCCAGCAGCTTGGCAAGCGGGGACACCGGGGAGCTGTTTTTT. The chain uses TRBV5-5 and TRBJ2-2, with TRBD2 identical over 7 bases. In germline, CDR1 is SGHKS, CDR2 YYEKEE (reference sequence). With 0 bases clipped from V and 3 bases from J, the junction kept 2 bases outside the gene matches. The CDR3 runs to 15 residues.

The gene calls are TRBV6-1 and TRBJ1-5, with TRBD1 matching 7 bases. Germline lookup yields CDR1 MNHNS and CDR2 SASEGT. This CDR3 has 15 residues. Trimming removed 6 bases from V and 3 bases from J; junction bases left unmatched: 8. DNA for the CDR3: TGTGCCAGCAGCGAAACGGGACAGACCAATCAGCCCCAGCATTTT. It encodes CASSETGQTNQPQHF.

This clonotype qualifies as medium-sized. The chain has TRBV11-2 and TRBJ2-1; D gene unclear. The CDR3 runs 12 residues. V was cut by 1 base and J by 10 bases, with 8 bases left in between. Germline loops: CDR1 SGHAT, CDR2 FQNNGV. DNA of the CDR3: TGTGCCAGCAGCTTAGGCGGTGTAGAGCAGTTCTTC. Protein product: CASSLGGVEQFF.

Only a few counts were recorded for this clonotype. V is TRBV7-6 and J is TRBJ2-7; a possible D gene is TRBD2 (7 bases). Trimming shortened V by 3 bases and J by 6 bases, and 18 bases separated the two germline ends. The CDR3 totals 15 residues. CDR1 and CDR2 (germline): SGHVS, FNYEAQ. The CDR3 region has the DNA TGTGCCAGCAGCTTTTTCCTCGAGGGGGGGGCCGAGCAGTACTTC. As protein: CASSFFLEGGAEQYF.

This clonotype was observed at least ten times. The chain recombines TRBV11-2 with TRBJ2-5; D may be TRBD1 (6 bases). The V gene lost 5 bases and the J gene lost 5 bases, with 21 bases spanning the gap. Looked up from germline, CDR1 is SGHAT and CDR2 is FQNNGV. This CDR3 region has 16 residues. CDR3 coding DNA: TGTGCCAGCAGCAGTCGTCAACAGGGAAGAAGTGAGACCCAGTACTTC. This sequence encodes CASSSRQQGRSETQYF.

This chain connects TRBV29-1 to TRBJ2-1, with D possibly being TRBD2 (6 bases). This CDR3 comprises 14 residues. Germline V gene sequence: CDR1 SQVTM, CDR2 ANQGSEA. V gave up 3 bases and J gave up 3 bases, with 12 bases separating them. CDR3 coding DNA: TGCAGCGTTGATGGACTATCGAACTACAATGAGCAGTTCTTC. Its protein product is CSVDGLSNYNEQFF.

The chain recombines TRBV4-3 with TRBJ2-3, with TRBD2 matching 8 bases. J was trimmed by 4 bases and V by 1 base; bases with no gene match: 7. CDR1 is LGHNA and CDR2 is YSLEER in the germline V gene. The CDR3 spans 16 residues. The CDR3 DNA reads TGCGCCAGCAGCCAAGGCGGAGCGGGAGTCCCAGATACGCAGTATTTT. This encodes CASSQGGAGVPDTQYF.

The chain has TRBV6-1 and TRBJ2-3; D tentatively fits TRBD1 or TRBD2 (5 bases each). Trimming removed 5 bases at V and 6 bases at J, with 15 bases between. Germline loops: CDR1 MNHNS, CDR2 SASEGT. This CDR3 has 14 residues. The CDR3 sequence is CASSTGTLADTQYF. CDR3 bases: TGTGCCAGCAGTACCGGGACCCTCGCGGATACGCAGTATTTT.

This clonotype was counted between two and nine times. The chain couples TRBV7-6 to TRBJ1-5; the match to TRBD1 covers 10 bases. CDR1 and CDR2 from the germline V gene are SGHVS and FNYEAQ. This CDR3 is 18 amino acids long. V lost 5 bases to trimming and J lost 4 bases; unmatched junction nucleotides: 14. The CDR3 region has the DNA TGTGCCAGCAGCATACAAAACCCGGGACAGGGGATTAATCAGCCCCAGCATTTT. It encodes CASSIQNPGQGINQPQHF.

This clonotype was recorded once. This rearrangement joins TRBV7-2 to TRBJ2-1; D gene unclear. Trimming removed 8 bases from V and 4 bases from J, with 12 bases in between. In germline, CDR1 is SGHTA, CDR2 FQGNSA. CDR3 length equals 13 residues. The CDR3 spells CASGLGPYNEQFF. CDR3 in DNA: TGTGCCAGCGGCCTCGGGCCGTACAATGAGCAGTTCTTC. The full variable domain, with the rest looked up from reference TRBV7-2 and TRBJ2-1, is GAGVSQSPSNKVTEKGKDVELRCDPISGHTALYWYRQSLGQGLEFLIYFQGNSAPDKSGLPSDRFSAERTGGSVSTLTIQRTQQEDSAVYLCASGLGPYNEQFFGPGTRLTVL.

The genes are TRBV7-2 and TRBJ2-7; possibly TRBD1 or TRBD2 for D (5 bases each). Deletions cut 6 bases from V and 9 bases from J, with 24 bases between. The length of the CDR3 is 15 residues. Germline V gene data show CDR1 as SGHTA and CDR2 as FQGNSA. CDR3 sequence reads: CASRRSGTEVGGQYF. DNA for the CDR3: TGTGCCAGCAGACGCTCTGGGACCGAGGTCGGTGGGCAGTACTTC.